Listed here are 11 T cell receptor beta chains from one sample, sequenced in a study of cytomegalovirus exposure and HLA in healthy donors. The assay was immunoSEQ multiplex PCR, and TCRdb's table has in-frame clones only and misses some. The table records about 74,000 clones, around 94% of them present only once. The sequencing sample was made of PBMCs. The receptor set was obtained from a man younger than 30 in good health and CMV-seropositive.

The rearrangement links TRBV18 to TRBJ2-3, with TRBD1 identical over 8 bases. CDR1 and CDR2 (germline): KGHSH, LQKENI. This CDR3 comprises 15 residues. With 3 bases clipped from V and 3 bases from J, the junction kept 5 bases outside the gene matches. CDR3 DNA sequence: TGTGCCAGCTCACCTCCGGGACAGGCGACAGATACGCAGTATTTT. This encodes CASSPPGQATDTQYF.

The count of this clone is one. The chain uses TRBV5-1 and TRBJ1-1, with 8 nucleotides matching TRBD1. V dropped 0 bases and J dropped 0; count of bases not matched to a gene: 7. The CDR3 has 17 residues. CDR1 and CDR2 from the germline V gene are SGHRS and YFSETQ. CDR3 in amino acids: CASSLGGQGPMNTEAFF. In nucleotides, the CDR3 is TGCGCCAGCAGCTTGGGTGGACAGGGACCTATGAACACTGAAGCTTTCTTT.

V gene TRBV5-4 combines with J gene TRBJ2-3; 12 bases are shared with TRBD2. The CDR3 loop spans 18 amino acids. Germline V CDR1 and CDR2: SGHNT, YYREEE (reference sequence). V shed 0 bases and J 2 bases; nucleotides not matched to a gene: 7. CDR3 sequence: CASSLVVLAGGITDTQYF. CDR3 nucleotide sequence: TGTGCCAGCAGCTTGGTCGTGCTAGCGGGAGGGATCACAGATACGCAGTATTTT.

V and J are TRBV4-2 and TRBJ2-1; possibly TRBD2 for D (6 bases). Trimming took off 2 bases at V and 5 bases at J, with 25 bases between the two ends. Germline lookup yields CDR1 LGHNA and CDR2 YNFKEQ. This CDR3 contains 19 residues. The CDR3 region is CASSQRFGGEVRFNNEQFF. CDR3 nucleotide sequence: TGTGCCAGCAGCCAACGCTTCGGGGGTGAGGTACGTTTTAACAATGAGCAGTTCTTC.

J is TRBJ2-1 and V is TRBV12-5, with TRBD2 matching over 7 bases. J was trimmed by 4 bases and V by 3 bases; bases with no gene match: 3. This CDR3 has 14 amino acids. Germline V gene lookup returns CDR1 LGHNT and CDR2 FRNRAP. The CDR3 is CASGFAGAYNEQFF. CDR3 DNA: TGTGCTAGTGGTTTCGCGGGAGCTTACAATGAGCAGTTCTTC.

The chain has TRBV2 and TRBJ2-4, with D unclear. Germline CDR1 and CDR2: SNHLY and FYNNEI. CDR3 size: 17 residues. V lost 2 bases, J lost 2 bases, and 16 bases lay in between. CDR3 loop: CASSEPRLGATKNIQYF. DNA of the CDR3: TGTGCCAGCAGTGAACCGCGGCTCGGAGCGACCAAAAACATTCAGTACTTC.

The chain has TRBV6-6 and TRBJ1-2; a possible D gene is TRBD1 (6 bases). The germline V gene has CDR1 MNHNY and CDR2 SVGAGI (reference sequence). The V end was cut by 5 bases, the J end by 8 bases, with 15 bases between. The CDR3 extends over 13 amino acids. The CDR3 is CASSTRTAAGYTF. CDR3 in DNA: TGTGCCAGCAGTACCCGGACAGCCGCGGGCTACACCTTC.

The chain uses TRBV9 and TRBJ2-2; 14 nucleotides agree with TRBD2. Germline CDR1 SGDLS, CDR2 YYNGEE. The trim removed 2 bases at V and 4 bases at J, leaving 1 base unmatched. The length of the CDR3 is 16 residues. The CDR3 DNA sequence: TGTGCCAGCAGCGTTGGACTAGCGGGAGGCACCGGGGAGCTGTTTTTT. Translated: CASSVGLAGGTGELFF.

The gene calls are TRBV6-5 and TRBJ2-1; TRBD1 aligns across 8 bases. Looked up from germline, CDR1 is MNHEY and CDR2 is SVGAGI. Unmatched junction bases numbered 7, after V lost 5 bases and J lost 4 bases. The CDR3 contains 15 residues. CDR3 sequence: CASSPGQGEYNEQFF. CDR3 coding DNA: TGTGCCAGCAGTCCCGGACAGGGAGAGTACAATGAGCAGTTCTTC.

This rearrangement joins TRBV5-1 to TRBJ2-1, with 7 bases matching TRBD2. The CDR3 extends over 14 amino acids. Germline assignment: CDR1 SGHRS and CDR2 YFSETQ. V shed 5 bases and J 7 bases; nucleotides not matched to a gene: 9. The CDR3 bases are TGCGCCAGCAGGGCCCTAGCGGCGGGGAATGAGCAGTTCTTC. This translates into CASRALAAGNEQFF.

The chain recombines TRBV7-9 with TRBJ1-1, with D hard to call. The V end was cut by 3 bases, the J end by 10 bases, with 12 bases between. CDR1 and CDR2 (germline): SEHNR, FQNEAQ (reference sequence). The CDR3 is 12 amino acids. CDR3: CASSFDSNGAFF. CDR3 in DNA: TGTGCCAGCAGCTTTGACTCGAATGGAGCTTTCTTT. Full variable domain (outside the CDR3, taken from reference TRBV7-9 and TRBJ1-1): DTGVSQNPRHKITKRGQNVTFRCDPISEHNRLYWYRQTLGQGPEFLTYFQNEAQLEKSRLLSDRFSAERPKGSFSTLEIQRTEQGDSAMYLCASSFDSNGAFFGQGTRLTVV.